These 25 T cell receptor beta chains share one sample of origin, sequenced in a study of cytotoxic CD8 clonotypes in ibrutinib-treated CLL. Only in-frame clones appear in the TCRdb table, and some are missing; sequencing was by immunoSEQ multiplex PCR. The sample lists roughly 23,000 clones, approximately 80% occurring once. This material consisted of PBMCs, taken before ibrutinib treatment. The receptors stem from a human donor with chronic lymphocytic leukemia.

This clone was counted between two and nine times. The V call is TRBV10-3, the J call TRBJ2-6; D ambiguous. V was clipped by 4 bases and J by 5 bases, with 21 bases between them. The CDR3 is 18 residues long. Germline CDR1 is ENHRY and CDR2 is SYGVKD. The CDR3 loop is CAISVIHCIQSRANVLTF. DNA of the CDR3: TGTGCCATCAGTGTGATACACTGTATACAAAGTCGGGCCAACGTCCTGACTTTC.

The gene calls are TRBV10-3 and TRBJ1-5; 7 bases align to TRBD1. This CDR3 spans 15 amino acids. Germline CDR1 is ENHRY and CDR2 is SYGVKD. The ends lost 6 bases at V and 2 bases at J; junction bases unmatched: 7. This CDR3 reads CAISDRQGRNQPQHF. CDR3 nucleotide sequence: TGTGCCATCAGCGATCGACAGGGACGCAATCAGCCCCAGCATTTT.

V and J are TRBV27 and TRBJ2-1; 9 bases are a match to TRBD2. This CDR3 has 19 amino acids. V lost 5 bases to trimming and J lost 0 bases; unmatched junction nucleotides: 14. Germline CDR1 reads MNHEY; CDR2 reads SMNVEV (reference sequence). The CDR3 DNA sequence: TGTGCCAGCAGTGTCCCCCCGGCACTAGCGGGCGCCTCCTACAATGAGCAGTTCTTC. It translates to CASSVPPALAGASYNEQFF.

The gene calls are TRBV5-1 and TRBJ2-3, with D possibly TRBD2 on 6 matching bases. Trimming removed 0 bases from V and 3 bases from J, with 11 bases in between. This CDR3 region has 15 residues. The V gene's germline CDR1 is SGHRS and CDR2 YFSETQ. The CDR3 protein is CASSLASGRTDTQYF. CDR3 sequence (DNA): TGCGCCAGCAGCTTGGCTTCAGGGAGGACAGATACGCAGTATTTT.

The gene calls are TRBV5-1 and TRBJ2-7; 7 bases align to TRBD1. Germline trimming cut 5 bases from V and 0 bases from J; bases unmatched to any gene: 5. This CDR3 is 14 amino acids long. From germline, CDR1 is SGHRS and CDR2 YFSETQ. For the CDR3, the DNA is TGCGCCAGCAGTTTCGGGACAGACTCCTACGAGCAGTACTTC. It is translated as CASSFGTDSYEQYF.

The rearrangement links TRBV25-1 to TRBJ2-1; 10 nucleotides line up with TRBD2. The CDR3 extends over 14 amino acids. The V and J ends lost 7 bases and 7 bases, in that order; junction bases with no gene match: 7. Germline V lookup: CDR1 MGHDK, CDR2 SYGVNS. The CDR3 sequence: CASTEREGWNEQFF. CDR3 sequence (DNA): TGTGCCAGCACTGAGCGGGAGGGTTGGAATGAGCAGTTCTTC.

The chain is built from TRBV6-5 and TRBJ1-1; D unclear. The CDR3 spans 11 residues. Trimming took off 6 bases at V and 7 bases at J, with 9 bases between the two ends. Germline CDR1 and CDR2: MNHEY and SVGAGI. Here the CDR3 DNA reads TGTGCCAGCAGACGGGCTGGTGAAGCTTTCTTT. Encoded protein: CASRRAGEAFF.

This clone showed up just a few times. The chain is built from TRBV4-2 and TRBJ2-7; TRBD2 agrees at 9 bases. From germline, CDR1 is LGHNA and CDR2 YNFKEQ. The V and J ends lost 0 bases and 8 bases, in that order; junction bases with no gene match: 8. The CDR3 covers 15 residues. This CDR3 reads CASSQDEAGGPKQYF. DNA for the CDR3: TGTGCCAGCAGCCAAGATGAGGCGGGAGGGCCCAAGCAGTACTTC.

In its sample, this clone was seen once. The chain joins TRBV5-1 to TRBJ2-7; 9 positions match TRBD2. Unmatched junction bases numbered 13, after V lost 6 bases and J lost 6 bases. Per germline, CDR1 SGHRS and CDR2 YFSETQ. This CDR3 spans 15 amino acids. CDR3 loop: CASTGGSGRSSEQYF. The CDR3 DNA reads TGCGCCAGCACTGGGGGTAGCGGGAGATCCAGCGAGCAGTACTTC.

The chain uses TRBV5-1 and TRBJ2-5, with TRBD1 matching 8 bases. V trimming: 5 bases; J trimming: 5 bases; junction bases outside the gene matches: 5. The CDR3 extends over 13 amino acids. Per the germline V gene, CDR1 is SGHRS and CDR2 is YFSETQ. The CDR3 sequence: CASRSRGPETQYF. The CDR3 region has the DNA TGCGCCAGCAGATCCAGGGGGCCGGAGACCCAGTACTTC.

This sequence joins TRBV18 and TRBJ1-3; tentative D call: TRBD1 (6 bases). This CDR3 has 16 residues. Germline V gene lookup returns CDR1 KGHSH and CDR2 LQKENI. The V gene lost 4 bases and the J gene lost 4 bases, with 17 bases spanning the gap. The CDR3 coding sequence is TGTGCCAGCTCACAACCGGGGGGGCGCCAAGGAAACACCATATATTTT. It is translated as CASSQPGGRQGNTIYF.

This clone was picked up one time. The CDR3 DNA follows: TGTGCCAGTTCAGGGGTGGGCAATCAGCCCCAGCATTTT. Translated, it gives CASSGVGNQPQHF. The genes are TRBV9 and TRBJ1-5, with D possibly TRBD1 on 6 matching bases. The CDR3 totals 13 residues. Germline V gene sequence: CDR1 SGDLS, CDR2 YYNGEE. Trimming removed 8 bases at V and 2 bases at J, with 11 bases between. The full variable domain, completed using reference TRBV9 and TRBJ1-5, is DSGVTQTPKHLITATGQRVTLRCSPRSGDLSVYWYQQSLDQGLQFLIQYYNGEERAKGNILERFSAQQFPDLHSELNLSSLELGDSALYFCASSGVGNQPQHFGDGTRLSIL.

The chain couples TRBV19 to TRBJ2-1; D is undetermined. There are 11 residues in the CDR3. The germline V and J ends were trimmed by 4 bases and 9 bases, with 7 bases remaining between them. CDR1 LNHDA and CDR2 SQIVND come from the germline V gene (reference sequence). This CDR3 reads CASSTLGEQFF. The CDR3 region has the DNA TGTGCCAGTAGTACCTTGGGTGAGCAGTTCTTC.

A remark on this clone: The junction departs from the called germline gene at one end, perhaps through a read error. This rearrangement joins TRBV30 to TRBJ2-4; possible D gene TRBD2, 6 bases. There are 13 residues in the CDR3. Germline V lookup: CDR1 GTSNPN, CDR2 SVGIG (reference sequence). The CDR3 region is CAWSSERLGPSHF. The CDR3 DNA sequence: TGTGCCTGGAGTTCCGAACGACTAGGCCCCTCTCACTTC.

V gene TRBV6-1 combines with J gene TRBJ1-1; 8 nucleotides match TRBD1. V gave up 6 bases and J gave up 3 bases; unmatched junction bases: 3. Germline V CDR1 and CDR2: MNHNS, SASEGT. There are 13 residues in the CDR3. The CDR3 loop is CASSGQGYTEAFF. CDR3 sequence (DNA): TGTGCCAGCAGCGGACAGGGTTACACTGAAGCTTTCTTT.

The chain recombines TRBV6-5 with TRBJ1-5; D is possibly TRBD1 (6 bases). This CDR3 region has 15 residues. Germline V gene lookup returns CDR1 MNHEY and CDR2 SVGAGI. Trimming removed 0 bases at V and 3 bases at J, with 9 bases between. CDR3 region: CASSYSRDNNQPQHF. In DNA form, the CDR3 reads TGTGCCAGCAGTTACTCGAGGGACAACAATCAGCCCCAGCATTTT.

The rearrangement joins TRBV2 to TRBJ1-2, with unresolved D. Germline CDR1 reads SNHLY; CDR2 reads FYNNEI. The length of the CDR3 is 19 residues. V was trimmed by 1 base and J by 2 bases, leaving 23 bases between them. This CDR3 is CASSEGYEFGSRKNYGYTF. DNA of the CDR3: TGTGCCAGCAGTGAAGGATATGAGTTCGGGTCACGGAAGAACTATGGCTACACCTTC. Variable domain in full (rest from reference TRBV2 and TRBJ1-2): EPEVTQTPSHQVTQMGQEVILRCVPISNHLYFYWYRQILGQKVEFLVSFYNNEISEKSEIFDDQFSVERPDGSNFTLKIRSTKLEDSAMYFCASSEGYEFGSRKNYGYTFGSGTRLTVV.

This clone was observed once. This chain uses TRBV7-2 with TRBJ2-5; D is unclear. This CDR3 region has 12 residues. The V and J ends lost 6 bases and 7 bases respectively, with 12 bases between them. CDR1 and CDR2 (germline): SGHTA, FQGNSA. The CDR3 DNA follows: TGTGCCAGCAGTCATAGGAGTGGGACCCAGTACTTC. Protein sequence: CASSHRSGTQYF.

This chain links TRBV5-4 with TRBJ1-2; 7 bases agree with TRBD1. Germline V gene sequence: CDR1 SGHNT, CDR2 YYREEE (reference sequence). The CDR3 covers 17 residues. The ends lost 3 bases at V and 4 bases at J; junction bases unmatched: 15. The DNA for the CDR3 is TGTGCCAGCAGCTCTAACTTATATATTACAGGGGTCTATGGCTACACCTTC. Translating gives CASSSNLYITGVYGYTF.

This clone was observed a single time. The chain joins TRBV5-1 to TRBJ2-5; 11 nucleotides agree with TRBD2. Losses at the gene ends were 5 bases for V and 5 bases for J; bases not matched to a gene: 11. In germline, CDR1 is SGHRS, CDR2 YFSETQ. The CDR3 runs to 16 residues. Here the CDR3 DNA reads TGCGCCAGCAGGAATAGCGGGAGGGGTTTGGTGGAGACCCAGTACTTC. This encodes CASRNSGRGLVETQYF. Drawing the rest from reference TRBV5-1 and TRBJ2-5, the complete variable domain is KAGVTQTPRYLIKTRGQQVTLSCSPISGHRSVSWYQQTPGQGLQFLFEYFSETQRNKGNFPGRFSGRQFSNSRSEMNVSTLELGDSALYLCASRNSGRGLVETQYFGPGTRLLVL.

The V gene is TRBV6-6, the J gene TRBJ1-5; 7 bases are shared with TRBD1. CDR1 is MNHNY and CDR2 is SVGAGI in the germline V gene (reference sequence). The trim removed 8 bases at V and 2 bases at J, leaving 12 bases unmatched. The CDR3 sequence is 16 residues long. CDR3 loop: CASEGRGREGNQPQHF. DNA for the CDR3: TGTGCCAGCGAGGGAAGGGGGCGCGAGGGCAATCAGCCCCAGCATTTT.

The gene calls are TRBV7-6 and TRBJ2-3; 11 bases are a match to TRBD2. Unmatched junction bases numbered 5, after V lost 5 bases and J lost 1 base. The germline CDR1 and CDR2 sequences are SGHVS and FNYEAQ. The CDR3 sequence is 16 residues long. In nucleotides, the CDR3 is TGTGCCAGCAGCCCCCTACTAGCGGGAGGCACAGATACGCAGTATTTT. It is translated as CASSPLLAGGTDTQYF.

The CDR3 DNA reads TGTGCCAGCAGCCACAGGGGGAACACCGGGGAGCTGTTTTTT. Translated: CASSHRGNTGELFF. The rearrangement uses TRBV6-1 and TRBJ2-2, with 7 bases fitting TRBD1. Germline V gives CDR1 MNHNS, CDR2 SASEGT. Germline trimming cut 6 bases from V and 1 base from J; bases unmatched to any gene: 2. The CDR3 has 14 amino acids.

The sample holds one count of this clone. The rearrangement uses TRBV19 and TRBJ1-1; D remains ambiguous. The V gene lost 3 bases and the J gene lost 1 base, with 0 bases spanning the gap. Germline CDR1 reads LNHDA; CDR2 reads SQIVND (reference sequence). The CDR3 totals 11 residues. In DNA, the CDR3 is TGTGCCAGTAGTATGAACACTGAAGCTTTCTTT. This sequence encodes CASSMNTEAFF.

The chain links TRBV9 to TRBJ2-5; possibly TRBD1 or TRBD2 for D (6 bases each). The CDR3 runs 15 residues. The germline V gene has CDR1 SGDLS and CDR2 YYNGEE. Trimming took off 0 bases at V and 3 bases at J, with 12 bases between the two ends. CDR3 sequence (DNA): TGTGCCAGCAGCGTAGCCGGGGGACAAGAAGAGACCCAGTACTTC. Amino acids: CASSVAGGQEETQYF.